This is a list of T cell receptor beta chains from one sample in a study of OX40 agonist ivuxolimab in advanced cancers. Profiled with immunoSEQ multiplex PCR; TCRdb holds only in-frame clones, not every one. The sample lists roughly 25,000 clones; roughly 82% were seen once. The sample was CD4+ or CD8+ T cells sorted from blood, taken in a trial of the OX40 agonist ivuxolimab. The receptors were sampled from an adult with an advanced solid tumor such as melanoma, head and neck, liver or kidney cancer. CDR3s include the opening cysteine and the closing phenylalanine or tryptophan. Fields, in order: clone size, V gene, J gene, D gene, CDR3 protein, CDR3 DNA. A D gene is named only where the DNA matches it firmly. The size of a clone is reported for some rows only, either as once, few or many, or as a class for expanded clones.

>medium-sized|TRBV9|TRBJ2-7|TRBD2
CASSPRGGAIYEQYF
TGTGCCAGCAGCCCCCGGGGGGGGGCAATCTACGAGCAGTACTTC
>NA|TRBV4-3|TRBJ2-7|TRBD1
CASSQADRAGGEQYF
TGCGCCAGCAGCCAGGCGGACAGGGCGGGTGGCGAGCAGTACTTC
>NA|TRBV13|TRBJ2-3|NA
CASSLSVGGTDTQYF
TGTGCCAGCAGCTTAAGTGTGGGGGGCACAGATACGCAGTATTTT
>NA|TRBV29-1|TRBJ2-7|TRBD2
CSVQPGLATGVQYF
TGCAGCGTTCAACCGGGACTAGCGACGGGCGTGCAGTACTTC
>NA|TRBV5-1|TRBJ2-1|TRBD2
CASSLGGLAANEQFF
TGCGCCAGCAGCTTGGGTGGACTAGCGGCCAATGAGCAGTTCTTC
>NA|TRBV4-3|TRBJ2-3|TRBD2
CASSQDPGLAGEGDTQYF
TGCGCCAGCAGCCAAGATCCCGGGCTAGCGGGGGAGGGGGATACGCAGTATTTT
>NA|TRBV5-5|TRBJ2-4|TRBD2
CASSLLGGNKNIQYF
TGTGCCAGCAGCCTCCTCGGGGGGAACAAAAACATTCAGTACTTC
>NA|TRBV2|TRBJ2-2|NA
CATRGPPGELFF
TGTGCCACCCGAGGTCCGCCCGGGGAGCTGTTTTTT
>once|TRBV4-3|TRBJ2-2|NA
CASSQWTPLGKTGELFF
TGCGCCAGCAGCCAATGGACCCCCTTGGGAAAAACCGGGGAGCTGTTTTTT
>NA|TRBV7-2|TRBJ2-5|TRBD1
CASSLSRTGGKSETQYF
TGTGCCAGCAGCTTATCCCGGACAGGGGGTAAATCGGAGACCCAGTACTTC
>NA|TRBV7-8|TRBJ2-3|NA
CASSPGGGDTDTQYF
TGTGCCAGCAGCCCCGGCGGCGGGGACACAGATACGCAGTATTTT
>once|TRBV27|TRBJ2-1|TRBD2
CASRRGGYNEQFF
TGTGCCAGCAGGCGCGGGGGGTACAATGAGCAGTTCTTC
>NA|TRBV19|TRBJ2-1|TRBD2
CASSRTSGDYNEQFF
TGTGCCAGTAGTCGGACTAGCGGGGACTACAATGAGCAGTTCTTC
>NA|TRBV6-1|TRBJ2-7|TRBD1
CASSFQTGDEQYF
TGTGCCAGCAGTTTCCAGACAGGGGACGAGCAGTACTTC
>NA|TRBV6-4|TRBJ2-5|TRBD1
CASSPGQGGGQETQYF
TGTGCCAGCAGCCCCGGACAGGGGGGAGGACAAGAGACCCAGTACTTC
>medium-sized|TRBV19|TRBJ1-1|NA
CASSIGGSATEAFF
TGTGCCAGTAGTATAGGGGGGAGTGCCACTGAAGCTTTCTTT
>once|TRBV21-1|TRBJ2-5|NA
CASAGALQETQYF
TGTGCCAGCGCTGGGGCCCTACAAGAGACCCAGTACTTC
>NA|TRBV18|TRBJ2-7|NA
CASSREDRSRDEQYF
TGTGCCAGCTCACGGGAGGACAGGAGTCGCGACGAGCAGTACTTC
>few|TRBV5-4|TRBJ2-7|TRBD2
CASSDYYSGGPNEQYF
TGTGCCAGCAGCGACTACTACAGCGGGGGACCTAACGAGCAGTACTTC
>once|TRBV5-4|TRBJ2-5|NA
CASSPIDQVQETQYF
TGTGCCAGCAGCCCAATCGACCAGGTTCAAGAGACCCAGTACTTC
>NA|TRBV7-2|TRBJ1-3|NA
CASSLEYGSGNTIYF
TGTGCCAGCAGCTTAGAGTATGGCTCTGGAAACACCATATATTTT
>once|TRBV6-5|TRBJ1-4|NA
CASRPSGTGNEKLFF
TGTGCCAGCAGGCCCTCCGGTACAGGGAATGAAAAACTGTTTTTT
>few|TRBV4-2|TRBJ1-5|NA
CASSQGDRSNQPQHF
TGTGCCAGCAGCCAAGGCGACAGGAGCAATCAGCCCCAGCATTTT
>NA|TRBV2|TRBJ2-7|NA
CASSDRMTYEQYF
TGTGCCAGCAGTGACCGTATGACCTACGAGCAGTACTTC
>NA|TRBV2|TRBJ2-4|NA
CASSDLAKNIQYF
TGTGCCAGCAGTGACCTGGCCAAAAACATTCAGTACTTC
>medium-sized|TRBV7-9|TRBJ1-4|NA
CASSDSQEKLFF
TGTGCCAGCAGCGATAGCCAGGAAAAACTGTTTTTT
>few|TRBV6-6|TRBJ1-4|NA
CASSYSVAPGGEKLFF
TGTGCCAGCAGTTACTCAGTGGCCCCGGGTGGGGAAAAACTGTTTTTT
>NA|TRBV2|TRBJ2-2|NA
CASTRGIRDGTGELFF
TGTGCCAGCACGAGAGGGATCAGGGATGGCACCGGGGAGCTGTTTTTT
>NA|TRBV27|TRBJ1-1|NA
CASSFGLGTEAFF
TGTGCCAGCAGTTTCGGGCTGGGGACTGAAGCTTTCTTT
>NA|TRBV5-4|TRBJ1-2|NA
CASSLPRLDVPLSYGYTF
TGTGCCAGCAGCTTGCCCCGCTTGGACGTACCCCTTAGCTATGGCTACACCTTC
>NA|TRBV29-1|TRBJ2-3|NA
CSVEDIIGDNTDTQYF
TGCAGCGTTGAAGACATCATCGGGGATAACACAGATACGCAGTATTTT
>NA|TRBV11-2|TRBJ2-2|NA
CASSTPVWGGAIGELFF
TGTGCCAGCAGCACCCCCGTCTGGGGGGGGGCTATTGGGGAGCTGTTTTTT
>few|TRBV6-1|TRBJ2-1|TRBD1
CASRDRGFYNEQFF
TGTGCCAGCAGAGACAGGGGGTTTTACAATGAGCAGTTCTTC
>NA|TRBV6-4|TRBJ2-1|TRBD2
CASRDGGNEQFF
TGTGCCAGCAGGGACGGGGGGAATGAGCAGTTCTTC
>medium-sized|TRBV6-1|TRBJ2-3|TRBD2
CASSELAGGLGGTDTQYF
TGTGCCAGCAGTGAGCTAGCGGGGGGCCTAGGGGGCACAGATACGCAGTATTTT
>NA|TRBV11-3|TRBJ1-2|TRBD1
CASSIGTGDGYTF
TGTGCCAGCAGCATTGGGACAGGGGATGGCTACACCTTC
>NA|TRBV7-6|TRBJ2-4|NA
CASSLGRQFSVKNIQYF
TGTGCCAGCAGCTTAGGGCGACAGTTCTCCGTCAAAAACATTCAGTACTTC
>NA|TRBV7-9|TRBJ1-5|NA
CASSLGGGQPQHF
TGTGCCAGCAGCTTGGGGGGCGGTCAGCCCCAGCATTTT
>NA|TRBV27|TRBJ1-1|TRBD1
CATGDRRNTEAFF
TGTGCCACGGGGGACAGACGGAACACTGAAGCTTTCTTT
>NA|TRBV6-1|TRBJ2-7|NA
CAGGGPLGGSEQYF
TGTGCCGGGGGGGGGCCCTTAGGGGGTTCCGAGCAGTACTTC